This section outlines one T cell receptor (beta chain) sequence together with its context. Its specificity is unknown. Treatment denoted: some 19 received Ad26.COV2.S at low or high dose, single or two shots; about 5 received placebo; per-sample allocation not given. Vaccine and placebo recipients were sampled on day 63 after the first injection. The data originate from a study of Ad26.COV2.S vaccination and SARS-CoV-2 variants. Study details: Intramuscular Ad26.COV2.S doses were given once or twice, 56 days apart. Study outcomes and limitations: Spike-specific TCR breadth ran higher among vaccine recipients than placebo recipients. Across vaccine and placebo recipients, the breadth of non-spike TCRs was similar. Reportedly, spike-specific CD8+ and CD4+ T cell responses achieved substantial breadth once vaccination had taken place.

Assay: immunoSEQ multiplex PCR; the TCRdb copy retains only in-frame clones and omits some. This sample yields around 380,000 clones, of which approximately 91% are seen a single time; roughly 3% belongs to the top ten. This receptor was obtained from a person between 18 and 65 years old who received the Ad26.COV2.S COVID-19 vaccine or a placebo. Source: peripheral blood, taken in a trial of Ad26.COV2.S vaccine versus placebo.

The CDR3, as DNA: TGTGCCAGCAGCAAAGGGTTTTCGGACAGGGGCAACGAGCAGTACTTC. It codes for CASSKGFSDRGNEQYF. The chain links TRBV21-1 to TRBJ2-7; the table's D call TRBD1 went unverified against the DNA. TRBV21-1 constitutes a pseudogene. The CDR3 consists of 16 residues.